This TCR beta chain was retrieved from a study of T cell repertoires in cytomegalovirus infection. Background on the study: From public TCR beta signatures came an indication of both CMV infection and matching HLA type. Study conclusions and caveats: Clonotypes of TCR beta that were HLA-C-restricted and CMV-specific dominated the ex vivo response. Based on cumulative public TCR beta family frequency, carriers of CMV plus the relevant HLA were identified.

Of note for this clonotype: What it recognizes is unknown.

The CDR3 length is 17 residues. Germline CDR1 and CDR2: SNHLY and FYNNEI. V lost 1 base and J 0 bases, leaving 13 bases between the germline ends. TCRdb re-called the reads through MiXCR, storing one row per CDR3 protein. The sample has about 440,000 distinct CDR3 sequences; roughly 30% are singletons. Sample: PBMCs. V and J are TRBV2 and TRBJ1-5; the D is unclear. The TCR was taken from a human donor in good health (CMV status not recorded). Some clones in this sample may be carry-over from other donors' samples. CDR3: CASSEGPGYISNQPQHF. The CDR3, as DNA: TGTGCCAGCAGTGAAGGGCCAGGATATATTAGCAATCAGCCCCAGCATTTT.